This TCR beta chain is drawn from a study of regulatory T cells in long-lasting Graves disease. Study summary: Antithyroid drug use was under 3 months in newly diagnosed Graves' patients.

This clonotype was observed many times. In germline, CDR1 is SGHTA, CDR2 FQGNSA. With 0 bases removed from V and 0 bases from J, the gap between germline ends came to 11 bases. The length of the CDR3 is 17 residues. Through Arm-PCR of CDR3 regions and iRepertoire HTBI primers, TCR beta libraries were built. TCRdb re-called the multiplex PCR reads through MiXCR, storing one row per CDR3 protein. The sample includes hundreds of thousands of distinct CDR3 sequences, over 15% seen only once; the top ten take less than 35%. Time point of the sample: newly diagnosed GD, antithyroid drugs for less than 3 months. Scientists built the TCR library using RNA that was extracted from PBMCs. This sample also belongs to another study, concerning T cells in Graves' hyperthyroidism and ophthalmopathy.

V gene TRBV7-2 combines with J gene TRBJ1-4; no reliable D call. The sequenced sample was peripheral blood mononuclear cells (PBMCs), obtained at new diagnosis, from a patient treated with antithyroid drugs. The receptor was derived from a man aged 35 to 55 with Graves disease. The CDR3 region has the DNA TGTGCCAGCAGCTTAGCCCGCAACCCCGCAACTAATGAAAAACTGTTTTTT. It translates to CASSLARNPATNEKLFF.